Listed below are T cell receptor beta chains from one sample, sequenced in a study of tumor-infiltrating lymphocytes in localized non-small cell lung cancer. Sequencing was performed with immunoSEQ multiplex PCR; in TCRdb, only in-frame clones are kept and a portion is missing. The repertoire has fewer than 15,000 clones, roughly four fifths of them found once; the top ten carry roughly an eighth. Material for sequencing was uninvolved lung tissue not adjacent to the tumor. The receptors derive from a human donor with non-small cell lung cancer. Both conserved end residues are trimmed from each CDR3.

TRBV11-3	ASSLLQGRGELF
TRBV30	AWSQNTLNQPQH
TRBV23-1	ASSQSRYFWGRETQY
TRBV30	AWAGQSNEKLF
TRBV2	ASTLGQKNIQY
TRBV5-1	ASSLVPDSSYEQY
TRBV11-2	ASSLVLAPDTQY
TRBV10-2	ASTLPSSRGNEQF
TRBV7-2	ASSPHGQGAPSYGYT
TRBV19	ATLGAGSHEQY
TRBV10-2	ASSGQSPYEQY
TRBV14	ASSQQGSQPQH
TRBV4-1	ASSQQGRETQY
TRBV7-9	ASSPPWAGELF
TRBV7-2	ASSPRQGGDTDTQY
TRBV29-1	SVEGAGGQSSYNEQF
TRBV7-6	ASSLAGRGTEAF
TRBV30	AWSTGAPGAF
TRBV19	ASQGAFGETQY
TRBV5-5	ARPCEGGRTDTQY
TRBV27	ASSLTPPDRVSNQPQH
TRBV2	ASSEAILPGQLYEQY
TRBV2	ASRKDSQNQAF
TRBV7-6	ASSPGPSQPQH
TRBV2	ASSHPGQQETQY